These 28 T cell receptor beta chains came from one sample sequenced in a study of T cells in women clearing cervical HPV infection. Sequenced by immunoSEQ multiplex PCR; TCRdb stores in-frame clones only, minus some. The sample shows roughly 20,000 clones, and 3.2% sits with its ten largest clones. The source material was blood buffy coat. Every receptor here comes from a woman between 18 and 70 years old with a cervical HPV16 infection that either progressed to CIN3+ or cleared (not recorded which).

The sequenced CDR3 bases are TGTGCCAGCTCACCTACAGGGGCTGGCAATCAGCCC. It specifies CASSPTGAGNQP. The whole CDR3 is CASSPTGAGNQPQHF. This chain joins TRBV18 and TRBJ1-5, with TRBD1 identical over 7 bases. The read comes to an end 3 residues before the CDR3 does, leaving the germline J gene to fill in the end. CDR3 length: 15 amino acids. J lost 2 bases, V lost 3 bases, and 4 bases had no gene match. CDR1 is KGHSH, CDR2 LQKENI, per germline.

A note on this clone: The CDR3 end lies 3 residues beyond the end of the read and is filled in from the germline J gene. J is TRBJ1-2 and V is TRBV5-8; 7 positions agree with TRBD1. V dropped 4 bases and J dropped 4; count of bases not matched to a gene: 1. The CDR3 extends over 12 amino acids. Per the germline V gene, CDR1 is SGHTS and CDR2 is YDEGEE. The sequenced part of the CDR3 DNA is TGTGCCAGCAGCCGGACAGGCTATGGC. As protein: CASSRTGYG. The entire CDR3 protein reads CASSRTGYGYTF.

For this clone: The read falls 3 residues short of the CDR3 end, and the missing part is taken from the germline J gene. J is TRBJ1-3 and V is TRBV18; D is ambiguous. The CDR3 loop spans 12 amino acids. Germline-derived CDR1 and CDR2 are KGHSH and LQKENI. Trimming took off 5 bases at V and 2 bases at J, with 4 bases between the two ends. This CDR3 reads CASSEAGNTIYF. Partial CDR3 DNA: TGTGCCAGCTCAGAGGCTGGAAACACC.

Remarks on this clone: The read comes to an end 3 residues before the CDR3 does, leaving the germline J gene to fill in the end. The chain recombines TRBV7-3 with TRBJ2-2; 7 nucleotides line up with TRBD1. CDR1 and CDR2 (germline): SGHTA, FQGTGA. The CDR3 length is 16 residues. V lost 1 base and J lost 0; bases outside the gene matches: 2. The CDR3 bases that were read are TGTGCCAGCAGCTTAAGTGGGACAGCGAACACCGGGGAG. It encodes CASSLSGTANTGE. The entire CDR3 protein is CASSLSGTANTGELFF.

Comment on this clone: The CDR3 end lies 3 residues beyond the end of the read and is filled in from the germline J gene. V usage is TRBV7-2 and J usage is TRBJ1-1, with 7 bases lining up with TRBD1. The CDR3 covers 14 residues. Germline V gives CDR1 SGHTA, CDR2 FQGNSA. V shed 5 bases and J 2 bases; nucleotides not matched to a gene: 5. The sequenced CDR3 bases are TGTGCCAGCAGCGCCGGGACAGCAAACACTGAA. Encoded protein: CASSAGTANTE. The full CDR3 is CASSAGTANTEAFF.

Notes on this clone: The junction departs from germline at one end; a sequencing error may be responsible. CDR3 sequence: CASSLGLGSNEQFF. The DNA read from the CDR3 is TGTGCTAGCAGCTTAGGCCTAGGAAGCAATGAG. This chain connects TRBV7-7 to TRBJ2-1; D remains unclear. Read coverage stops 3 residues before the CDR3 terminus; the germline J gene supplies the remainder. This CDR3 spans 14 amino acids. The germline gives CDR1 SSHAT, CDR2 FNYEAQ (reference sequence). The variable domain in full, with the rest retrieved from reference TRBV7-7 and TRBJ2-1, is GAGVSQSPRYKVTKRGQDVTLRCDPISSHATLYWYQQALGQGPEFLTYFNYEAQPDKSGLPSDRFSAERPEGSISTLTIQRTEQRDSAMYRCASSLGLGSNEQFFGPGTRLTVL.

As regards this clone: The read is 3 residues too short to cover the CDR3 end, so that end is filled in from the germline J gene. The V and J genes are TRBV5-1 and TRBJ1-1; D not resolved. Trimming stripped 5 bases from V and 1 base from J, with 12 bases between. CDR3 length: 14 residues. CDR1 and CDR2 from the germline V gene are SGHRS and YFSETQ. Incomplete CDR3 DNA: TGCGCCAGCAGACCTCACTCGGGGAACACTGAA. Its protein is CASRPHSGNTE. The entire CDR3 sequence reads CASRPHSGNTEAFF.

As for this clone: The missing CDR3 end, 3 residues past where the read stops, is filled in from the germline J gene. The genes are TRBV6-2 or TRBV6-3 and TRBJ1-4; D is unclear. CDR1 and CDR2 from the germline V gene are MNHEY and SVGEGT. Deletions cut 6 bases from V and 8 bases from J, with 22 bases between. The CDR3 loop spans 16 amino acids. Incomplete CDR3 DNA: TGTGCCAGCAGCTTTTACAGACCCGGAACGGGGGAAAAA. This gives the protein CASSFYRPGTGEK. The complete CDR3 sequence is CASSFYRPGTGEKLFF.

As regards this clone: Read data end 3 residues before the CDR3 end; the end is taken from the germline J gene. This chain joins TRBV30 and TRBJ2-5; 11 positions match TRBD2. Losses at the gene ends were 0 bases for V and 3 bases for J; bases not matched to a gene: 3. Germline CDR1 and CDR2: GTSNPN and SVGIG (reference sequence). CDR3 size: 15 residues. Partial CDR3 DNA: TGTGCCTGGAGTGTAATTAGCGGGGGGGAAGAGACC. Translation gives CAWSVISGGEET. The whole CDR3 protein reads CAWSVISGGEETQYF.

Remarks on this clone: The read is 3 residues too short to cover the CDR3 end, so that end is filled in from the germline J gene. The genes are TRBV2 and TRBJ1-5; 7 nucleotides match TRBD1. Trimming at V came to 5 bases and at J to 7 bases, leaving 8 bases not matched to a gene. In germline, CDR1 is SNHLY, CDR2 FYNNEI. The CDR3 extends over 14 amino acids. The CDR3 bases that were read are TGTGCCAGCAGTCCTTCGACAGGGCAGCAGCCC. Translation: CASSPSTGQQP. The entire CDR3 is CASSPSTGQQPQHF.

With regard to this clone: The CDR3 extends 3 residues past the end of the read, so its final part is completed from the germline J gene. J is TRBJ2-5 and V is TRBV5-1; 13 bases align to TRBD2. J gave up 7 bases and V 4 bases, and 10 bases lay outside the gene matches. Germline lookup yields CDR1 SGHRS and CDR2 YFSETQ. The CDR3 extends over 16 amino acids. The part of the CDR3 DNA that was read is TGCGCCAGCAGCGACATAGGACTAGCGGGAGTCGGGACC. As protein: CASSDIGLAGVGT. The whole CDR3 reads CASSDIGLAGVGTQYF.

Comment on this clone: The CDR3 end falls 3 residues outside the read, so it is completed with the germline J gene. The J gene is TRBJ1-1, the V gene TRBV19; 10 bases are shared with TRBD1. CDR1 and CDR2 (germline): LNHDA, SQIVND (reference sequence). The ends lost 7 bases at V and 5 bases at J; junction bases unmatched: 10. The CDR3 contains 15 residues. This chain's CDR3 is CASTDRGQWGTEAFF. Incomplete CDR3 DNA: TGTGCCAGTACCGACAGGGGGCAATGGGGAACTGAA.

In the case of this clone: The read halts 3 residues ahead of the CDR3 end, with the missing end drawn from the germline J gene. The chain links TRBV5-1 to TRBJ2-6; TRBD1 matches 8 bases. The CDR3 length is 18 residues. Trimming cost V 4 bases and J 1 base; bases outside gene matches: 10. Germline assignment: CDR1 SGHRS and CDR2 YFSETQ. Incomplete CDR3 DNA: TGCGCCAGCAGCCCCCGACAGGGGCCACGTTCTGGGGCCAACGTC. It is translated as CASSPRQGPRSGANV. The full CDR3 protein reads CASSPRQGPRSGANVLTF.

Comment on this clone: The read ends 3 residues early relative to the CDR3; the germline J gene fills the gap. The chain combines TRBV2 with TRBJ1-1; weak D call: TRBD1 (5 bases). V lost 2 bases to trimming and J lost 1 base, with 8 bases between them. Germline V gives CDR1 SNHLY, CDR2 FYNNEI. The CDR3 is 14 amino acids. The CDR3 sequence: CASSEQGGNTEAFF. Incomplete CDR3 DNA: TGTGCCAGCAGTGAACAGGGTGGGAACACTGAA.

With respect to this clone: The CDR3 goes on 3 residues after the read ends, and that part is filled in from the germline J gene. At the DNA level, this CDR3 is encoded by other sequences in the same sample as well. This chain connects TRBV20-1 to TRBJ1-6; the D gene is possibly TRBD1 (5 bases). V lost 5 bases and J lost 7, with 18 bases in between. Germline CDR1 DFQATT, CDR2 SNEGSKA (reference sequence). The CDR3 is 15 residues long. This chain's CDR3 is CSAPPTETPNSPLHF. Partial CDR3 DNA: TGCAGTGCTCCACCGACAGAGACACCAAATTCACCC.

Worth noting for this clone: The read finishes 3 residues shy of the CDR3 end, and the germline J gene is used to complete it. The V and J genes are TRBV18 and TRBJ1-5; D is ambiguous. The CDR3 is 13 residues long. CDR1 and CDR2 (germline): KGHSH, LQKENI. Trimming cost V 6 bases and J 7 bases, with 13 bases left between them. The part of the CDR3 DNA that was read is TGTGCCAGCTCCCTTGACGGGTTGCAGCCC. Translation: CASSLDGLQP. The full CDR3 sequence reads CASSLDGLQPQHF.

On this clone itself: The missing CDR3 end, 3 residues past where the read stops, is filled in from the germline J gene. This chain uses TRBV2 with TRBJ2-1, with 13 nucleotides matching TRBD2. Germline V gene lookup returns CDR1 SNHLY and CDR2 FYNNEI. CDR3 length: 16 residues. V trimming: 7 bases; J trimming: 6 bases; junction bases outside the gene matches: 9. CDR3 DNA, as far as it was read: TGTGCCAGCAAGGAAAGATGGACTAGCGGGAGCAATGAG. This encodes CASKERWTSGSNE. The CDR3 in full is CASKERWTSGSNEQFF.

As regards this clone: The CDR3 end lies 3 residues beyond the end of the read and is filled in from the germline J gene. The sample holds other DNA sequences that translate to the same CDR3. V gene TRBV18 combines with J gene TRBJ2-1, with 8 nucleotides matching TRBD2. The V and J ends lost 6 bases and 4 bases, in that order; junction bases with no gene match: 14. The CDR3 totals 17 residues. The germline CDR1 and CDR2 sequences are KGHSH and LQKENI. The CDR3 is CASSPPAGGALYNEQFF. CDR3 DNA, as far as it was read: TGTGCCAGCTCCCCCCCCGCCGGGGGGGCGTTATACAATGAG. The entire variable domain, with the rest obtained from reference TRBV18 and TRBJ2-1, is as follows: NAGVMQNPRHLVRRRGQEARLRCSPMKGHSHVYWYRQLPEEGLKFMVYLQKENIIDESGMPKERFSAEFPKEGPSILRIQQVVRGDSAAYFCASSPPAGGALYNEQFFGPGTRLTVL.

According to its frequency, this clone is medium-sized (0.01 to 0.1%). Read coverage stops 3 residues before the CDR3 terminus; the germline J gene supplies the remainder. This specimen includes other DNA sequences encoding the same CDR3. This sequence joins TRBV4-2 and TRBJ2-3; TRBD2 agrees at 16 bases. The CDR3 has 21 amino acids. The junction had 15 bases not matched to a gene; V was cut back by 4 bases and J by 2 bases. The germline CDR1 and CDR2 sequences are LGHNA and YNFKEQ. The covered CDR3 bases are TGTGCCAGCAGCCCGGAGGGGAGGCCGGGACTAGCGGGGGGGCCCACAGATACG. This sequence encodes CASSPEGRPGLAGGPTDT. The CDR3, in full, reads CASSPEGRPGLAGGPTDTQYF.

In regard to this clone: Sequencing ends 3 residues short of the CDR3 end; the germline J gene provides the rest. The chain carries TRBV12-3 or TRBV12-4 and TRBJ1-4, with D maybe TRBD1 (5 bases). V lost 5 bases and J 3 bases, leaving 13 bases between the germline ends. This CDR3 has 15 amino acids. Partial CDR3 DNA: TGTGCCAGCAGTCCGACAGAGCCCTCTAATGAAAAA. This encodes CASSPTEPSNEK. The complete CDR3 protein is CASSPTEPSNEKLFF.

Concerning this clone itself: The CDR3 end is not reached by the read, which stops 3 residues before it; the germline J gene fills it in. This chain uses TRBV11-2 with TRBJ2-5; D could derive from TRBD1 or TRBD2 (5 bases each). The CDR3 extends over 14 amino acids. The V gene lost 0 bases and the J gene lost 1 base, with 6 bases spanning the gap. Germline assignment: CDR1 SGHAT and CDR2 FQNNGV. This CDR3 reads CASSLERGQETQYF. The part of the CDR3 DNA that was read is TGTGCCAGCAGCTTAGAGAGGGGCCAAGAGACC.

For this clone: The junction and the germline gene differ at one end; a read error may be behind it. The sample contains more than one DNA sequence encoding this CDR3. The DNA read from the CDR3 is TGCAGCGCTAGAGATGAGGGAGGGGAGGAAAAA. It specifies CSARDEGGEEK. From start to end, the CDR3 is CSARDEGGEEKLFF. This sequence joins TRBV20-1 and TRBJ1-4, with D possibly TRBD1 on 5 matching bases. Sequencing ends 3 residues short of the CDR3 end; the germline J gene provides the rest. Germline V gene data show CDR1 as DFQATT and CDR2 as SNEGSKA (reference sequence). The CDR3 is made up of 14 amino acids.

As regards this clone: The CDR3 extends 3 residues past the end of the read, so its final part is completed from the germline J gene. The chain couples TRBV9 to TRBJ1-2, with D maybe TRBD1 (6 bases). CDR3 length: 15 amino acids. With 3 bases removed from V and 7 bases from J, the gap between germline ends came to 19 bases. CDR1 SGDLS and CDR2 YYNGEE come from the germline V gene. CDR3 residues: CASSGGPQGISGYTF. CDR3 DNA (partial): TGTGCCAGCAGCGGGGGGCCGCAGGGTATTTCTGGC.

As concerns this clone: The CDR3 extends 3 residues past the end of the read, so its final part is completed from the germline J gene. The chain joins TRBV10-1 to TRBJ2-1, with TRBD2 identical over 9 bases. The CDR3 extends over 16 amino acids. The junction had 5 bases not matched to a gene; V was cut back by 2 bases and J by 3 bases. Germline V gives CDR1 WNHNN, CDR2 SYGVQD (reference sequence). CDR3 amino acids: CASSEVSGGSYNEQFF. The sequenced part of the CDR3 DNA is TGCGCCAGCAGTGAGGTTAGCGGGGGCAGCTACAATGAG.

Partial CDR3 DNA: TGTGCCAGTCGTCGTGACAGACCGAACAACACTGAA. Its translation is CASRRDRPNNTE. The whole CDR3 reads CASRRDRPNNTEAFF. The chain carries TRBV2 and TRBJ1-1; D is perhaps TRBD1 (5 bases). The read comes to an end 3 residues before the CDR3 does, leaving the germline J gene to fill in the end. Germline V gives CDR1 SNHLY, CDR2 FYNNEI. Trimming took 9 bases from V and 2 from J, leaving 19 bases between them. The CDR3 spans 15 residues.

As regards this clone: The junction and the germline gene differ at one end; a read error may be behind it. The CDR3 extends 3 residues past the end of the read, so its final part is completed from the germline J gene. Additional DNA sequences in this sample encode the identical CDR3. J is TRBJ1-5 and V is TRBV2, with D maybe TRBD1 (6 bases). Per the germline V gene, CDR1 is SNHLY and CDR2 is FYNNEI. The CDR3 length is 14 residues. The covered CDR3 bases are TGTGCAAGCAGTGGGGGCAGTAGCAATCAGCCC. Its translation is CASSGGSSNQP. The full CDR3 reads CASSGGSSNQPQHF.

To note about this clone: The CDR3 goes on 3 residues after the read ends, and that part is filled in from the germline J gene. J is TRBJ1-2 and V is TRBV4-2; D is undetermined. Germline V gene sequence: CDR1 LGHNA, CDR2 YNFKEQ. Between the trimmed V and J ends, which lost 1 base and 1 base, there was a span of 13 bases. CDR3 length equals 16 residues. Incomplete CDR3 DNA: TGTGCCAGCAGCCAAGTTACGGGGTCTGATAACTATGGC. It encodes CASSQVTGSDNYG. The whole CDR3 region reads CASSQVTGSDNYGYTF.

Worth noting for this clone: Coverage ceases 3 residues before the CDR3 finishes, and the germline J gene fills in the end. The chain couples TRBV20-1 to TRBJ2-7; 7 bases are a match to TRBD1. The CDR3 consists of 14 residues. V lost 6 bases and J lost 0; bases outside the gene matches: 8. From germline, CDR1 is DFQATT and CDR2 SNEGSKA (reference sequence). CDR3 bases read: TGCAGTGCCAAAAGACAGGGTTCCTCCTACGAG. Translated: CSAKRQGSSYE. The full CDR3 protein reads CSAKRQGSSYEQYF.